This T cell receptor (beta chain) was captured in a study of blood T cell repertoires in COVID-19 (TCRdb year 2020). In the study overall: Samples covering the acute and convalescent phases of COVID-19 were provided by collaborators in the United States, Italy and Spain. The prospective study material was composed of cDNA or gDNA derived from T cells, B-cell-depleted T cells, or PBMCs. Deeply sampled blood TCRbeta repertoires from subjects exposed to, actively infected with, or recovered from COVID-19 were included in the dataset. The repertoires were released in a freely available public database meant as a resource for research on the immune response to SARS-CoV-2. Samples came from the ongoing ImmuneRACE study (first 160 participants) plus 1,254 subjects from 6 global collaborators. The sample metadata nearly always contained a de-identified subject ID, COVID-19 status, age in years and sex. Where HLA class I and class II types were available, the types were taken from metadata supplied by the sample provider, not from assay-based typing.

Study-wide conclusions, independent of this receptor: The amount of clinical and demographic metadata varied by source and participant and was provided uncurated.

A few counts support this clone. The antigen this receptor binds is unknown. Per-base quality was not reported, and no clone a single base away is much larger than it. TCRbeta CDR3 regions were amplified from genomic DNA using the immunoSEQ Assay, a bias-controlled multiplex PCR. Per the original workflow: The number of nucleated cells in each sample was estimated from the amplification of reference gene primers within the assay. Sequence reads were collapsed and filtered to measure the absolute abundance of every unique TCRbeta CDR3 rearrangement. For each sample, productive Simpson clonality was calculated as the square root of Simpson's diversity index over productive rearrangements. TCRdb retrieved this table from immuneACCESS and kept in-frame rearrangements only. Not all clones are present; in checked studies, unresolved V genes account for under half, and no reason is known for the remainder. V, J and clone size reflect that table, while D and trimming were determined from the DNA. The sample table holds 250,000 to 350,000 clones, of which around 84% were seen once. The ten largest clones take up over 1.1% of the sample.

One collaborating source in Seattle enrolled patients during active infection and followed them longitudinally through the course of disease. Whole blood was collected in K2EDTA tubes by collaborating institutions according to the institutions' own protocols. Collaborator samples were shipped for TCRbeta analysis as frozen whole blood, isolated PBMCs, or DNA extracted from either sample type. According to the germline V gene (reference sequence), CDR1 reads LNHDA and CDR2 reads SQIVND. From the cysteine up to the phenylalanine, the CDR3 has a length of 15 residues. The sequence is cut down to CDR3 DNA, 45 bases in frame from base 1. For this chain, trimming is 2 bases at the V end and 8 bases at the J end, and the number of junction bases without a gene match is 8.

The sample taken for sequencing was peripheral blood. The chain joins TRBV19 to TRBJ2-1; 8 central nucleotides agree with TRBD2. This clonotype originated in a human donor with COVID-19, enrolled during active disease. The donor label of this sample is uncertain. The DNA reads TGTGCCAGTAGTATATCAGCGGGAGTGGGTGATGAGCAGTTCTTC. Translation gives CASSISAGVGDEQFF.